This TCR beta chain comes out of a study of cytomegalovirus exposure and HLA in healthy donors. Study results and caveats: Analysis performed later showed TCR beta chains linked to HLA being more clonally expanded than equally common others. Excluded: some indistinguishable V segments such as TRBV6-2 and TRBV6-3.

Between the trimmed V and J ends, which lost 6 bases and 5 bases, there was a span of 20 bases. Per germline, CDR1 MDHEN and CDR2 SYDVKM. The CDR3 contains 15 residues. A remark on this clone: Its antigen is not identified.

PCR involved 60 Vbeta and 13 Jbeta primers. Sequencing used immunoSEQ multiplex PCR; TCRdb keeps in-frame clones, though not all of them. The table lists about 140,000 clones, roughly 70% of them singletons. The origin of this receptor is a man aged 30 to 39 in good health and CMV-seropositive. Material for sequencing was PBMCs. V gene TRBV28 combines with J gene TRBJ2-7; weak D call: TRBD2 (5 bases). CDR3 nucleotide sequence: TGTGCCAGCAGCCCGATCGGGGTCCGCGTCGACGAGCAGTACTTC. This sequence encodes CASSPIGVRVDEQYF.